The 17 T cell receptor beta chains listed next were all sequenced from one sample in a study of cytomegalovirus exposure and HLA in healthy donors. The PCR contained 60 Vbeta and 13 Jbeta primers. Clones were read by immunoSEQ multiplex PCR, and TCRdb kept only the in-frame ones, dropping some. The sample consists of 150,000 to 200,000 clones, approximately 80% of them appearing once. Sequencing input: PBMCs. These TCRs come from a man between 18 and 35 years old in good health and CMV-seropositive.

CDR3 sequence (DNA): TGTGCCAGCAGCCAAGGGACAGGGGGTACCATTGGGGGCTACACCTTC. This encodes CASSQGTGGTIGGYTF. The gene calls are TRBV11-2 and TRBJ1-2, with 11 bases aligning to TRBD1. With V trimmed by 5 bases and J by 8 bases, 13 bases remained unmatched. Germline-derived CDR1 and CDR2 are SGHAT and FQNNGV. This CDR3 has 16 residues.

The chain joins TRBV7-9 to TRBJ2-3; 12 nucleotides align to TRBD2. CDR3 length equals 15 residues. Germline CDR1 and CDR2: SEHNR and FQNEAQ (reference sequence). J gave up 3 bases and V 6 bases, and 4 bases lay outside the gene matches. CDR3 nucleotide sequence: TGTGCCAGCAGTTCCACTAGCGGGAGGACAGATACGCAGTATTTT. Its translation: CASSSTSGRTDTQYF. The full variable domain, its missing parts supplied by reference TRBV7-9 and TRBJ2-3, is DTGVSQNPRHKITKRGQNVTFRCDPISEHNRLYWYRQTLGQGPEFLTYFQNEAQLEKSRLLSDRFSAERPKGSFSTLEIQRTEQGDSAMYLCASSSTSGRTDTQYFGPGTRLTVL.

This clone has just one count. The chain joins TRBV7-8 to TRBJ2-2, with 7 bases that match TRBD2. V lost 6 bases and J lost 6; bases outside the gene matches: 10. The CDR3 is made up of 15 amino acids. Germline assignment: CDR1 SGHVS and CDR2 FQNEAQ. CDR3 nucleotides: TGTGCCAGCAGATTTGGCGGGAGTATTGCCGGGGAGCTGTTTTTT. Encoded protein: CASRFGGSIAGELFF.

Only a few counts were recorded for this clone. V and J are TRBV7-8 and TRBJ1-4, with D uncertain. Trimming took 5 bases from V and 10 from J, leaving 14 bases between them. In germline, CDR1 is SGHVS, CDR2 FQNEAQ. The CDR3 is 13 residues long. The CDR3 spells CASSVFGEGKLFF. The DNA of the CDR3 is TGTGCCAGCAGCGTCTTTGGAGAAGGAAAACTGTTTTTT.

Here the CDR3 DNA reads TGCGCCAGCAGCCAAGATGTAGGGGGCACTGAAGCTTTCTTT. Its translation: CASSQDVGGTEAFF. This rearrangement joins TRBV4-1 to TRBJ1-1; D perhaps matches TRBD1 (6 bases). CDR1 and CDR2 (germline): MGHRA, YSYEKL. The CDR3 extends over 14 amino acids. The V end lost 0 bases, the J end lost 4 bases, and 9 bases lay between the germline ends.

The V gene is TRBV19, the J gene TRBJ2-7; TRBD2 might be the D (6 bases). The ends were cut back, 8 bases at V and 3 bases at J, with 14 bases in the middle. The length of the CDR3 is 13 residues. Germline-derived CDR1 and CDR2 are LNHDA and SQIVND (reference sequence). Written as DNA, the CDR3 is TGTGCCAGTCGCGGGACCGGGCGCTACGAGCAGTACTTC. Its translation: CASRGTGRYEQYF.

The chain uses TRBV25-1 and TRBJ2-5; possible D gene TRBD1, 5 bases. CDR1 MGHDK and CDR2 SYGVNS come from the germline V gene. The CDR3 extends over 12 amino acids. Between the trimmed V and J ends, which lost 10 bases and 5 bases, there was a span of 14 bases. CDR3 region: CATQAGPETQYF. Here the CDR3 DNA reads TGTGCCACCCAAGCAGGGCCGGAGACCCAGTACTTC.

The chain recombines TRBV27 with TRBJ1-5; D is uncertain. The V gene's germline CDR1 is MNHEY and CDR2 SMNVEV (reference sequence). V lost 4 bases, J lost 2 bases, and 6 bases lay in between. The length of the CDR3 is 13 residues. In DNA form, the CDR3 reads TGTGCCAGCAGTTATCGGGGCAATCAGCCCCAGCATTTT. Its protein product is CASSYRGNQPQHF.

V usage is TRBV6-1 and J usage is TRBJ1-2; D is perhaps TRBD1 (5 bases). The CDR3 consists of 9 residues. Germline V gene data show CDR1 as MNHNS and CDR2 as SASEGT. CDR3 DNA: TGTTCAGGGTCTGGCGGCTACACCTTC. Its translation: CSGSGGYTF.

This clone was detected a few times. This chain connects TRBV9 to TRBJ1-4; the match to TRBD1 covers 9 bases. Germline V lookup: CDR1 SGDLS, CDR2 YYNGEE. This CDR3 spans 15 amino acids. The trim removed 2 bases at V and 5 bases at J, leaving 4 bases unmatched. CDR3 loop: CASSVLGTGNEKLFF. CDR3 DNA sequence: TGTGCCAGCAGCGTTCTCGGGACAGGGAATGAAAAACTGTTTTTT.

This clone has just one count. The chain uses TRBV7-9 and TRBJ2-1, with unresolved D. The germline gives CDR1 SEHNR, CDR2 FQNEAQ (reference sequence). The CDR3 totals 11 residues. The germline V and J ends were trimmed by 5 bases and 9 bases, with 8 bases remaining between them. CDR3 sequence (DNA): TGTGCCAGCAGCCCCCTCGGTGAGCAGTTCTTC. It translates to CASSPLGEQFF.

This clone was seen a handful of times. The rearrangement uses TRBV5-8 and TRBJ2-7; a weak D match, TRBD1 (5 bases). The V end lost 4 bases, the J end lost 5 bases, and 13 bases lay between the germline ends. This CDR3 is built from 13 residues. The germline V gene encodes CDR1 SGHTS and CDR2 YDEGEE. The CDR3 here is CASSLRTRDEQYF. The CDR3 bases are TGTGCCAGCAGCCTTCGGACACGGGACGAGCAGTACTTC.

This chain uses TRBV10-3 with TRBJ2-7; the D gene is possibly TRBD1 (6 bases). Germline CDR1 reads ENHRY; CDR2 reads SYGVKD. The length of the CDR3 is 17 residues. Trimming removed 0 bases at V and 0 bases at J, with 15 bases between. In DNA form, the CDR3 reads TGTGCCATCAGTGAGTCTGGGGTTGGGGGCGTCTCCTACGAGCAGTACTTC. Translation gives CAISESGVGGVSYEQYF.

V and J are TRBV5-6 and TRBJ2-7; 7 bases agree with TRBD2. The CDR3 sequence is 14 residues long. V shed 3 bases and J 7 bases; nucleotides not matched to a gene: 10. Germline V CDR1 and CDR2: SGHDT, YYEEEE. CDR3 coding DNA: TGTGCCAGCAGCTCTGGGGGGGGTGTAGCTGAGCAGTACTTC. Translating gives CASSSGGGVAEQYF.

The CDR3 loop reads CASTSKWGDNYGYTF. In DNA, the CDR3 is TGTGCCAGCACCTCGAAGTGGGGGGATAACTATGGCTACACCTTC. V gene TRBV2 combines with J gene TRBJ1-2; TRBD1 might be the D (5 bases). This CDR3 is 15 amino acids long. Per germline, CDR1 SNHLY and CDR2 FYNNEI. Between the trimmed V and J ends, which lost 7 bases and 1 base, there was a span of 16 bases.

The rearrangement joins TRBV2 to TRBJ2-7; D gene ambiguous. V gave up 7 bases and J gave up 3 bases, with 10 bases separating them. The length of the CDR3 is 12 residues. Germline-derived CDR1 and CDR2 are SNHLY and FYNNEI. Written as DNA, the CDR3 is TGTGCCAGCACCCTGCGGAACTACGAGCAGTACTTC. Translating it yields CASTLRNYEQYF. Based on the CDR3 plus reference TRBV2 and TRBJ2-7, the full variable domain is EPEVTQTPSHQVTQMGQEVILRCVPISNHLYFYWYRQILGQKVEFLVSFYNNEISEKSEIFDDQFSVERPDGSNFTLKIRSTKLEDSAMYFCASTLRNYEQYFGPGTRLTVT.

This chain links TRBV9 with TRBJ1-1, with D hard to call. This CDR3 has 14 residues. V was clipped by 7 bases and J by 2 bases, with 15 bases between them. Germline V CDR1 and CDR2: SGDLS, YYNGEE. CDR3: CASSPAGVNTEAFF. The DNA for the CDR3 is TGTGCCAGCTCCCCTGCGGGCGTTAACACTGAAGCTTTCTTT.